What follows are 21 T cell receptor beta chains derived from one specimen sequenced in a study of CD8+ T cells in alopecia areata. Once RNA had been extracted, it was reverse transcribed into cDNA to act as the sequencing template. Profiling relied on immunoSEQ multiplex PCR, and the TCRdb table lists in-frame clones only, not all of them. The table lists some 210,000 clones, about 60% of them singletons, with more than 0.4% in the top ten. The specimen comprised CD4+ T cells sorted from blood, sampled at week 0. The receptors were gathered from a human donor with alopecia areata.

In this sample, this clone turned up a few times. V gene TRBV10-3 combines with J gene TRBJ2-1; a weak D match, TRBD2 (6 bases). The V end was cut by 8 bases, the J end by 7 bases, with 15 bases between. Germline V gene lookup returns CDR1 ENHRY and CDR2 SYGVKD. The length of the CDR3 is 13 residues. The CDR3 region has the DNA TGTGCCATCGGGGTAGAGGCGGGGAATGAGCAGTTCTTC. It translates to CAIGVEAGNEQFF.

This sequence joins TRBV11-3 and TRBJ2-2; TRBD2 matches at 8 bases. The trim removed 6 bases at V and 6 bases at J, leaving 6 bases unmatched. The CDR3 runs 14 residues. Per germline, CDR1 SGHNT and CDR2 YENEEA. CDR3 amino acids: CASRQRGSAGELFF. CDR3 nucleotides: TGTGCCAGCAGGCAGCGGGGGTCGGCCGGGGAGCTGTTTTTT. The whole variable domain, remainder taken from reference TRBV11-3 and TRBJ2-2, is EAGVVQSPRYKIIEKKQPVAFWCNPISGHNTLYWYLQNLGQGPELLIRYENEEAVDDSQLPKDRFSAERLKGVDSTLKIQPAELGDSAVYLCASRQRGSAGELFFGEGSRLTVL.

This clone was observed a single time. The V gene is TRBV6-5, the J gene TRBJ2-2; TRBD2 might be the D (6 bases). Germline loops: CDR1 MNHEY, CDR2 SVGAGI. V was clipped by 2 bases and J by 6 bases, with 10 bases between them. The CDR3 has 14 residues. The CDR3 spells CASSYRRRAGELFF. The CDR3 DNA sequence: TGTGCCAGCAGTTACAGACGGAGGGCCGGGGAGCTGTTTTTT.

The chain combines TRBV4-1 with TRBJ2-3; the match to TRBD2 covers 12 bases. V was pared by 4 bases and J by 6 bases, with 26 bases of the junction left unmatched. Germline CDR1 and CDR2: MGHRA and YSYEKL. The CDR3 is 22 amino acids. The CDR3 DNA sequence: TGCGCCAGCAGCCCCCCACCCCGGTCTAGCGGGAGGGCCATCCTGGTTTCGGATACGCAGTATTTT. It yields the protein CASSPPPRSSGRAILVSDTQYF.

The J gene is TRBJ2-3, the V gene TRBV6-1; 8 nucleotides match TRBD2. From germline, CDR1 is MNHNS and CDR2 SASEGT. The CDR3 has 14 residues. Trimming removed 6 bases from V and 4 bases from J; junction bases left unmatched: 6. CDR3 loop: CASRKAGDPDTQYF. The CDR3 nucleotides read TGTGCCAGCAGGAAAGCGGGGGATCCAGATACGCAGTATTTT.

The chain uses TRBV7-9 and TRBJ1-1; 9 bases fit TRBD1. The CDR3 is 13 residues long. Germline values: CDR1 SEHNR, CDR2 FQNEAQ (reference sequence). V was clipped by 5 bases and J by 5 bases; unmatched bases: 3. The CDR3 here is CASSIQGATEAFF. DNA of the CDR3: TGTGCCAGCAGCATACAGGGGGCGACTGAAGCTTTCTTT.

The V call is TRBV2, the J call TRBJ2-1; D not resolved. From germline, CDR1 is SNHLY and CDR2 FYNNEI. This CDR3 is 15 amino acids long. V dropped 4 bases and J dropped 5 bases, with 15 bases sitting between them. DNA for the CDR3: TGTGCCAGCAGTGTGTCCCAGCACGTTAACAATGAGCAGTTCTTC. Amino acid sequence: CASSVSQHVNNEQFF.

The chain employs TRBV9 and TRBJ2-3; 11 bases are shared with TRBD2. V was clipped by 4 bases and J by 1 base; unmatched bases: 2. CDR1 and CDR2 from the germline V gene are SGDLS and YYNGEE. The CDR3 has 15 amino acids. The CDR3 reads CASSPSGGRTDTQYF. For the CDR3, the DNA is TGTGCCAGCAGCCCTAGCGGGGGGCGCACAGATACGCAGTATTTT.

The gene calls are TRBV7-2 and TRBJ2-1; D unclear. Germline-derived CDR1 and CDR2 are SGHTA and FQGNSA. The V end lost 5 bases, the J end lost 10 bases, and 12 bases lay between the germline ends. The CDR3 totals 12 residues. DNA of the CDR3: TGTGCCAGCAGCCACCAAGTTGGGGAGCAGTTCTTC. It specifies CASSHQVGEQFF.

The chain couples TRBV6-5 to TRBJ2-5; D may be TRBD1 (5 bases). The germline V and J ends were trimmed by 0 bases and 4 bases, with 9 bases remaining between them. The CDR3 sequence is 14 residues long. The germline V gene has CDR1 MNHEY and CDR2 SVGAGI. The CDR3 loop is CASSYSPQGETQYF. CDR3 bases: TGTGCCAGCAGTTACTCCCCGCAGGGAGAGACCCAGTACTTC.

The genes are TRBV28 and TRBJ2-6; 9 bases fit TRBD1. In germline, CDR1 is MDHEN, CDR2 SYDVKM. The CDR3 is made up of 15 amino acids. Losses at the gene ends were 5 bases for V and 4 bases for J; bases not matched to a gene: 3. For the CDR3, the DNA is TGTGCCAGCAGTCGGGACAGGGTCGGGGCCAACGTCCTGACTTTC. Protein sequence: CASSRDRVGANVLTF.

The CDR3 DNA reads as TGCAGCGTTGGGGGTGCCACCGGGGAGCTGTTTTTT. It is translated as CSVGGATGELFF. This chain links TRBV29-1 with TRBJ2-2; D ambiguous. The length of the CDR3 is 12 residues. V lost 4 bases and J 4 bases, leaving 7 bases between the germline ends. CDR1 SQVTM and CDR2 ANQGSEA come from the germline V gene.

The V gene is TRBV9, the J gene TRBJ2-7; no clear D. CDR1 and CDR2 (germline): SGDLS, YYNGEE. This CDR3 spans 12 amino acids. Deletions cut 4 bases from V and 9 bases from J, with 14 bases between. DNA for the CDR3: TGTGCCAGCAGCCCTCTATCTACGAGGCAGTACTTC. Its protein is CASSPLSTRQYF.

The chain uses TRBV30 and TRBJ1-2, with TRBD1 matching 9 bases. V lost 5 bases and J lost 6; bases outside the gene matches: 4. From germline, CDR1 is GTSNPN and CDR2 SVGIG (reference sequence). This CDR3 has 12 residues. CDR3 region: CAWGQGTHGYTF. For the CDR3, the DNA is TGTGCCTGGGGACAGGGGACCCATGGCTACACCTTC.

The chain joins TRBV30 to TRBJ1-2; D uncertain. CDR3 length equals 13 residues. Trimming stripped 4 bases from V and 4 bases from J, with 13 bases between. Germline-derived CDR1 and CDR2 are GTSNPN and SVGIG (reference sequence). The CDR3 protein is CAWTSGQVYGYTF. CDR3 nucleotide sequence: TGTGCCTGGACCAGCGGGCAGGTCTATGGCTACACCTTC. The variable domain in full, completed from reference TRBV30 and TRBJ1-2, reads SQTIHQWPATLVQPVGSPLSLECTVEGTSNPNLYWYRQAAGRGLQLLFYSVGIGQISSEVPQNLSASRPQDRQFILSSKKLLLSDSGFYLCAWTSGQVYGYTFGSGTRLTVV.

This clone was counted only a few times. The chain carries TRBV27 and TRBJ1-1, with D possibly TRBD1 on 6 matching bases. Trimming removed 3 bases from V and 7 bases from J, with 15 bases in between. Germline V gene data show CDR1 as MNHEY and CDR2 as SMNVEV (reference sequence). The CDR3 length is 14 residues. The CDR3 nucleotides are TGTGCCAGCAGTTTTGCGTGGACACAGGGTGAAGCTTTCTTT. This translates into CASSFAWTQGEAFF.

This chain connects TRBV29-1 to TRBJ1-2, with D possibly TRBD1 on 6 matching bases. The germline gives CDR1 SQVTM, CDR2 ANQGSEA. Trimming took 3 bases from V and 3 from J, leaving 11 bases between them. This CDR3 spans 13 amino acids. The CDR3: CSVEYRADYGYTF. The CDR3, as DNA: TGCAGCGTTGAGTACAGGGCTGACTATGGCTACACCTTC.

This clone was seen only once. The V and J genes are TRBV27 and TRBJ1-1; D is unresolved. V was trimmed by 3 bases and J by 2 bases, leaving 10 bases between them. This CDR3 has 14 residues. Looked up from germline, CDR1 is MNHEY and CDR2 is SMNVEV (reference sequence). DNA for the CDR3: TGTGCCAGCAGTTTGGAACGCAAAAACACTGAAGCTTTCTTT. The encoded protein is CASSLERKNTEAFF.

CDR3 sequence: CAWTTGLPGYTF. The CDR3 DNA reads as TGTGCCTGGACTACAGGGTTACCTGGCTACACCTTC. This sequence joins TRBV30 and TRBJ1-2; D is perhaps TRBD1 (6 bases). CDR1 GTSNPN and CDR2 SVGIG come from the germline V gene (reference sequence). There are 12 residues in the CDR3. The ends were cut back, 4 bases at V and 7 bases at J, with 13 bases in the middle. Complete variable domain (other parts from reference TRBV30 and TRBJ1-2): SQTIHQWPATLVQPVGSPLSLECTVEGTSNPNLYWYRQAAGRGLQLLFYSVGIGQISSEVPQNLSASRPQDRQFILSSKKLLLSDSGFYLCAWTTGLPGYTFGSGTRLTVV.

This clone was seen just once. The CDR3 protein is CASSLVTGAEAFF. For the CDR3, the DNA is TGCGCCAGCAGCTTGGTTACAGGGGCTGAAGCTTTCTTT. V usage is TRBV5-1 and J usage is TRBJ1-1, with 7 bases identical to TRBD1. CDR3 length: 13 amino acids. From germline, CDR1 is SGHRS and CDR2 YFSETQ. Trimming removed 0 bases from V and 6 bases from J; junction bases left unmatched: 2.

Comments on this clone: A junction boundary mismatches the germline segment, possibly from a read error. The genes are TRBV28 and TRBJ1-1, with D possibly being TRBD1 (6 bases). The CDR3 contains 12 residues. Germline CDR1 and CDR2: MDHEN and SYDVKM. CDR3 amino acids: CASNAGQGPVVF. CDR3 DNA sequence: TGTGCCAGCAACGCCGGGCAGGGGCCTGTTGTATTT.